The rows below give T cell receptor beta chains drawn from one sample of a study of blood T cell repertoires in COVID-19. Assay used: immunoSEQ multiplex PCR; TCRdb lists only in-frame clones, some missing. Of around 300,000 clones detected, 88% appear once; the ten largest clones hold approximately 4%. Source material: peripheral blood. The receptors derive from a woman aged 45 to 65 with active or convalescent COVID-19. CDR3s include the opening cysteine and the closing phenylalanine or tryptophan. The D gene is left open where the match is weak. Where a row states a size, it is once, few, many or the class of an expanded clone; other rows omit it.

d_call: TRBD1; clone_size: NA; j_call: TRBJ1-4; v_call: TRBV7-8; cdr3_aa: CASSWGRGSNEKLFF; cdr3_nt: TGTGCCAGCAGCTGGGGCAGGGGGTCTAATGAAAAACTGTTTTTT
d_call: NA; clone_size: NA; j_call: TRBJ1-2; v_call: TRBV18; cdr3_aa: CASSPDTHQANYGYTF; cdr3_nt: TGTGCCAGCTCACCCGACACGCACCAGGCTAACTATGGCTACACCTTC
d_call: TRBD2; clone_size: few; j_call: TRBJ2-7; v_call: TRBV7-9; cdr3_aa: CASSPSGGYEQYF; cdr3_nt: TGTGCCAGCAGCCCTAGCGGGGGCTACGAGCAGTACTTC
d_call: NA; clone_size: NA; j_call: TRBJ2-7; v_call: TRBV19; cdr3_aa: CASRQGGTYEQYF; cdr3_nt: TGTGCCAGTAGGCAGGGGGGCACGTACGAGCAGTACTTC
d_call: TRBD2; clone_size: NA; j_call: TRBJ2-1; v_call: TRBV24-1; cdr3_aa: CATSDLPGGSSYNEQFF; cdr3_nt: TGTGCCACCAGTGATTTGCCCGGCGGGAGCTCCTACAATGAGCAGTTCTTC
d_call: TRBD1; clone_size: NA; j_call: TRBJ2-7; v_call: TRBV27; cdr3_aa: CASSTGRGPFSAYEQYF; cdr3_nt: TGTGCCAGCAGTACGGGCAGGGGGCCCTTCTCGGCCTACGAGCAGTACTTC
d_call: NA; clone_size: NA; j_call: TRBJ1-5; v_call: TRBV7-2; cdr3_aa: CASSESLYQPQHF; cdr3_nt: TGTGCCAGCAGCGAATCCCTATATCAGCCCCAGCATTTT
d_call: TRBD1; clone_size: once; j_call: TRBJ2-1; v_call: TRBV10-3; cdr3_aa: CAISNDRVSYNEQFF; cdr3_nt: TGTGCCATCAGTAACGACAGGGTAAGCTACAATGAGCAGTTCTTC
d_call: NA; clone_size: NA; j_call: TRBJ2-2; v_call: TRBV7-7; cdr3_aa: CASSRNQGPGELFF; cdr3_nt: TGTGCTAGCAGCCGAAACCAGGGTCCCGGGGAGCTGTTTTTT
d_call: TRBD2; clone_size: NA; j_call: TRBJ2-7; v_call: TRBV28; cdr3_aa: CVAQQTGLAGVYEQYF; cdr3_nt: TGTGTAGCACAACAAACCGGACTAGCGGGAGTCTACGAGCAGTACTTC
d_call: TRBD1; clone_size: few; j_call: TRBJ2-7; v_call: TRBV19; cdr3_aa: CASSPGTGGYEQYF; cdr3_nt: TGTGCCAGTAGTCCTGGGACAGGGGGTTACGAGCAGTACTTC
d_call: TRBD2; clone_size: NA; j_call: TRBJ2-4; v_call: TRBV27; cdr3_aa: CASRRRGAAGVAKNIQYF; cdr3_nt: TGTGCCAGCAGACGAAGAGGGGCGGCGGGGGTAGCCAAAAACATTCAGTACTTC
d_call: TRBD2; clone_size: few; j_call: TRBJ2-7; v_call: TRBV11-1; cdr3_aa: CASSLYTSGFSYEQYF; cdr3_nt: TGTGCCAGCAGCTTGTATACTAGCGGGTTCTCCTACGAGCAGTACTTC
d_call: NA; clone_size: few; j_call: TRBJ2-2; v_call: TRBV2; cdr3_aa: CASKTGQSTGELFF; cdr3_nt: TGTGCCAGCAAAACAGGACAGTCCACCGGGGAGCTGTTTTTT
d_call: TRBD1; clone_size: NA; j_call: TRBJ1-1; v_call: TRBV6-5; cdr3_aa: CASRWTGRAFF; cdr3_nt: TGTGCCAGCAGATGGACAGGGAGAGCTTTCTTT
d_call: TRBD1; clone_size: NA; j_call: TRBJ1-2; v_call: TRBV27; cdr3_aa: CASTRAGTGDYGYTF; cdr3_nt: TGTGCCAGCACTCGGGCCGGGACAGGGGACTATGGCTACACCTTC
d_call: NA; clone_size: NA; j_call: TRBJ1-2; v_call: TRBV5-5; cdr3_aa: CASSLGWGPGPNYGYTF; cdr3_nt: TGTGCCAGCAGCTTGGGGTGGGGGCCCGGGCCTAACTATGGCTACACCTTC
d_call: TRBD1; clone_size: NA; j_call: TRBJ1-6; v_call: TRBV30; cdr3_aa: CAWSQGDSPLHF; cdr3_nt: TGTGCCTGGAGTCAGGGGGATTCACCCCTCCACTTT
d_call: TRBD1; clone_size: NA; j_call: TRBJ2-7; v_call: TRBV2; cdr3_aa: CASSGTGTGPYEQYF; cdr3_nt: TGTGCCAGCAGTGGGACCGGGACAGGGCCCTACGAGCAGTACTTC
d_call: NA; clone_size: NA; j_call: TRBJ2-7; v_call: TRBV10-3; cdr3_aa: CAIRADSSYEQYF; cdr3_nt: TGTGCCATCAGGGCCGACAGCTCCTACGAGCAGTACTTC
d_call: NA; clone_size: NA; j_call: TRBJ1-1; v_call: TRBV29-1; cdr3_aa: CSVAGTGEAFF; cdr3_nt: TGCAGCGTTGCGGGTACGGGGGAGGCTTTCTTT
d_call: TRBD2; clone_size: NA; j_call: TRBJ2-2; v_call: TRBV30; cdr3_aa: CAWSFGGYTGELFF; cdr3_nt: TGTGCCTGGAGTTTCGGGGGGTACACCGGGGAGCTGTTTTTT
d_call: TRBD1; clone_size: once; j_call: TRBJ1-5; v_call: TRBV7-2; cdr3_aa: CASSLGGQGYQPQHF; cdr3_nt: TGTGCCAGCAGCTTAGGGGGACAGGGGTATCAGCCCCAGCATTTT
d_call: NA; clone_size: NA; j_call: TRBJ1-5; v_call: TRBV28; cdr3_aa: CASSPLVNQPQHF; cdr3_nt: TGTGCCAGCAGCCCCCTCGTCAATCAGCCCCAGCATTTT
d_call: NA; clone_size: NA; j_call: TRBJ2-7; v_call: TRBV18; cdr3_aa: CASSRRDIPYEQYF; cdr3_nt: TGTGCCAGCTCACGCCGGGACATCCCCTACGAGCAGTACTTC
d_call: TRBD1; clone_size: NA; j_call: TRBJ1-1; v_call: TRBV27; cdr3_aa: CASSLRTGAEAFF; cdr3_nt: TGTGCCAGCAGCTTAAGGACAGGGGCTGAAGCTTTCTTT
d_call: TRBD1; clone_size: NA; j_call: TRBJ2-7; v_call: TRBV5-1; cdr3_aa: CASSSGTGVGEQYF; cdr3_nt: TGCGCCAGCAGCTCCGGGACAGGGGTGGGCGAGCAGTACTTC
d_call: NA; clone_size: NA; j_call: TRBJ1-2; v_call: TRBV29-1; cdr3_aa: CSVESRGSGYTF; cdr3_nt: TGCAGCGTTGAGTCCAGGGGTTCTGGCTACACCTTC
d_call: NA; clone_size: NA; j_call: TRBJ1-5; v_call: TRBV30; cdr3_aa: CAWSREPSQPQHF; cdr3_nt: TGTGCCTGGAGTAGAGAACCGAGTCAGCCCCAGCATTTT
d_call: TRBD2; clone_size: NA; j_call: TRBJ2-1; v_call: TRBV5-8; cdr3_aa: CASSLEAERGGAGEQFF; cdr3_nt: TGTGCCAGCAGCTTGGAGGCTGAGCGGGGGGGCGCGGGTGAGCAGTTCTTC
d_call: TRBD1; clone_size: once; j_call: TRBJ1-2; v_call: TRBV6-4; cdr3_aa: CASRGQGMGGYTF; cdr3_nt: TGTGCCAGCAGAGGACAGGGGATGGGGGGCTACACCTTC
d_call: NA; clone_size: NA; j_call: TRBJ2-7; v_call: TRBV4-3; cdr3_aa: CASSPEQSSVYEQYF; cdr3_nt: TGCGCCAGCAGCCCAGAGCAGTCTTCTGTCTACGAGCAGTACTTC
d_call: NA; clone_size: NA; j_call: TRBJ1-1; v_call: TRBV14; cdr3_aa: CASSQAPNTEAFF; cdr3_nt: TGTGCCAGCAGCCAAGCCCCAAACACTGAAGCTTTCTTT